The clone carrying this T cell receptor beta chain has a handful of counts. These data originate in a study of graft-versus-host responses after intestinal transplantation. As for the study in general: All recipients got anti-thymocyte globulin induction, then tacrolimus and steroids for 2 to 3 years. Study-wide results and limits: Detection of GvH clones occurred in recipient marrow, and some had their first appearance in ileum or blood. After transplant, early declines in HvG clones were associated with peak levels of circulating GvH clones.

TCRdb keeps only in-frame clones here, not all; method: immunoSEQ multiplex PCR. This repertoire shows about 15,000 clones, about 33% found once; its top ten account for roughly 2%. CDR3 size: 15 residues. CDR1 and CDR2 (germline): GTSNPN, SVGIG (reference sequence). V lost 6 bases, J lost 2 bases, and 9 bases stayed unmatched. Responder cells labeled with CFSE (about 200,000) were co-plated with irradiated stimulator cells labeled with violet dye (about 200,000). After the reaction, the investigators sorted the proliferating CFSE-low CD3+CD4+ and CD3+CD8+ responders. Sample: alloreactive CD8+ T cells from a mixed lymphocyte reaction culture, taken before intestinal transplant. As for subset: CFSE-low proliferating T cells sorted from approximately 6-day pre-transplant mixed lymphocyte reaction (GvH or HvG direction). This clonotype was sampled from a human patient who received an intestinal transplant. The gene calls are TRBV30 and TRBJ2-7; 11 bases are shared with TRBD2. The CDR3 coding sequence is TGTGCCTGCCTTCCCGGGACTAGCGGTCCCTACGAGCAGTACTTC. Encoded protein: CACLPGTSGPYEQYF.